This entry lists 8 T cell receptor beta chains sequenced from one sample in a study of blood T cell repertoires in COVID-19. Clones were read by immunoSEQ multiplex PCR, and TCRdb kept only the in-frame ones, dropping some. The sample gives approximately 380,000 clones, about 89% of which show up once; just over 0.85% is in the top ten. Sequenced material: PBMCs or T cells enriched from blood (not recorded which). The receptors were sampled from a middle-aged woman who had been exposed to COVID-19.

The chain recombines TRBV11-3 with TRBJ2-3; no definite D call. Trimming removed 3 bases at V and 4 bases at J, with 8 bases between. In germline, CDR1 is SGHNT, CDR2 YENEEA. CDR3 length: 13 amino acids. CDR3 amino acids: CASSLASADTQYF. The CDR3 DNA reads as TGTGCCAGCAGCTTGGCCAGCGCAGATACGCAGTATTTT.

The V call is TRBV7-3, the J call TRBJ2-1, with 7 bases lining up with TRBD2. Trimming took 4 bases from V and 0 from J; bases not matched to a gene: 9. There are 17 residues in the CDR3. The V gene's germline CDR1 is SGHTA and CDR2 FQGTGA. The CDR3 nucleotides read TGTGCCAGCAGCTCCCACTCTAGCGGCCGCTCCTACAATGAGCAGTTCTTC. Its translation is CASSSHSSGRSYNEQFF.

J is TRBJ2-5 and V is TRBV5-1; 8 nucleotides agree with TRBD2. The CDR3 extends over 14 amino acids. Per the germline V gene, CDR1 is SGHRS and CDR2 is YFSETQ. V shed 4 bases and J 5 bases; nucleotides not matched to a gene: 7. CDR3 in amino acids: CASSPGGAVETQYF. The CDR3 nucleotides read TGCGCCAGCAGCCCCGGGGGGGCTGTGGAGACCCAGTACTTC. The entire variable domain, with the rest obtained from reference TRBV5-1 and TRBJ2-5, is as follows: KAGVTQTPRYLIKTRGQQVTLSCSPISGHRSVSWYQQTPGQGLQFLFEYFSETQRNKGNFPGRFSGRQFSNSRSEMNVSTLELGDSALYLCASSPGGAVETQYFGPGTRLLVL.

The J gene is TRBJ2-5, the V gene TRBV11-3; D is ambiguous. Germline V gives CDR1 SGHNT, CDR2 YENEEA. Trimming removed 5 bases at V and 2 bases at J, with 15 bases between. The CDR3 has 15 residues. CDR3 loop: CASSPSSPGQETQYF. In DNA form, the CDR3 reads TGTGCCAGCAGCCCCTCTAGTCCCGGGCAAGAGACCCAGTACTTC.

J is TRBJ1-2 and V is TRBV6-2 or TRBV6-3, with 7 bases fitting TRBD1. V was clipped by 4 bases and J by 5 bases; unmatched bases: 7. This CDR3 is 14 amino acids long. The V gene's germline CDR1 is MNHEY and CDR2 SVGEGT. The CDR3 sequence: CASSSDRSFYGYTF. The CDR3, as DNA: TGTGCCAGCAGTTCGGACAGGTCCTTTTATGGCTACACCTTC.

The chain has TRBV12-5 and TRBJ2-7; TRBD1 matches at 8 bases. Trimming removed 8 bases from V and 6 bases from J; junction bases left unmatched: 6. The germline CDR1 and CDR2 sequences are LGHNT and FRNRAP. The length of the CDR3 is 12 residues. This CDR3 reads CASSDRGFEQYF. The CDR3 nucleotides read TGTGCTAGTAGTGACAGGGGATTCGAGCAGTACTTC.

This rearrangement joins TRBV21-1 to TRBJ1-3; the table's D gene call, TRBD1, was not cross checked with the DNA. TRBV21-1 is given as a pseudogene. This CDR3 contains 17 residues. CDR3 sequence: CASSSQGADPSGNTIYF. CDR3 nucleotide sequence: TGTGCCAGCAGCAGTCAGGGGGCAGACCCCTCTGGAAACACCATATATTTT.

The V and J genes are TRBV24-1 and TRBJ2-1; 9 positions match TRBD1. V lost 9 bases, J lost 0 bases, and 2 bases stayed unmatched. Looked up from germline, CDR1 is KGHDR and CDR2 is SFDVKD. This CDR3 has 14 residues. The CDR3 spells CATGTGSSYNEQFF. In DNA, the CDR3 is TGTGCCACCGGGACAGGGAGCTCCTACAATGAGCAGTTCTTC.